Listed below are T cell receptor beta chains from one sample, sequenced in a study of OX40 agonist ivuxolimab in advanced cancers. The method was immunoSEQ multiplex PCR; TCRdb's version includes in-frame clones alone and lacks a portion of them. The repertoire holds tens of thousands of clones, with approximately 85% as singletons. The starting material was CD4+ or CD8+ T cells sorted from blood, obtained in a trial of the OX40 agonist ivuxolimab. Every receptor here comes from an adult with an advanced solid tumor such as melanoma, head and neck, liver or kidney cancer. Both conserved end residues are part of each CDR3. A D gene is named only where the DNA matches it firmly. The size of a clone is reported for some rows only, either as once, few or many, or as a class for expanded clones.

clone size	V gene	J gene	D gene	CDR3 protein	CDR3 DNA
NA	TRBV2	TRBJ1-3	TRBD1	CASSRQGRNGNTIYF	TGTGCCAGCAGCCGACAGGGGCGGAATGGAAACACCATATATTTT
NA	TRBV27	TRBJ2-5	NA	CASSPKRLAQYF	TGTGCCAGCAGTCCCAAGAGATTGGCCCAGTACTTC
NA	TRBV2	TRBJ1-5	TRBD1	CASSLWWGQGAEEGNQPQHF	TGTGCCAGCAGTCTGTGGTGGGGACAGGGGGCTGAAGAGGGCAATCAGCCCCAGCATTTT
NA	TRBV7-3	TRBJ2-7	TRBD1	CASSLNPGQGYEQYF	TGTGCCAGCAGCTTAAACCCTGGACAGGGGTACGAGCAGTACTTC
NA	TRBV2	TRBJ2-5	NA	CASSDGTLIEETQYF	TGTGCCAGCAGTGACGGGACGCTAATTGAAGAGACCCAGTACTTC
few	TRBV4-3	TRBJ2-5	TRBD2	CASSQDGLAGETQYF	TGCGCCAGCAGCCAAGATGGGCTAGCGGGTGAGACCCAGTACTTC
NA	TRBV5-4	TRBJ2-1	NA	CASSLGGRTDYNEQFF	TGTGCCAGCAGCTTGGGGGGAAGGACCGATTACAATGAGCAGTTCTTC
NA	TRBV28	TRBJ1-2	TRBD1	CASSIDRAYGYTF	TGTGCCAGCAGCATCGACAGGGCGTACGGCTACACCTTC
NA	TRBV9	TRBJ1-2	NA	CASSPGGSDGYTF	TGTGCCAGCAGCCCCGGGGGGAGTGATGGCTACACCTTC
NA	TRBV11-3	TRBJ2-5	NA	CASSLQHPGAETQYF	TGTGCCAGCAGCTTACAACACCCGGGGGCAGAGACCCAGTACTTC
NA	TRBV27	TRBJ2-3	NA	CASSSITDTQYF	TGTGCCAGCAGTTCAATCACAGATACGCAGTATTTT
once	TRBV4-1	TRBJ2-7	NA	CASSQDPSGFYEQYF	TGCGCCAGCAGCCAAGATCCATCAGGGTTCTACGAGCAGTACTTC
NA	TRBV19	TRBJ1-4	NA	CASSIMATEKLFF	TGTGCCAGTAGTATAATGGCGACTGAAAAACTGTTTTTT
NA	TRBV11-3	TRBJ2-7	TRBD2	CASSLDGGELAALSLEQYF	TGTGCCAGCAGCTTAGATGGTGGTGAACTAGCGGCCCTTTCCTTGGAGCAGTACTTC
many	TRBV2	TRBJ1-5	TRBD1	CASSDRGLSSNQPQHF	TGTGCCAGCAGCGACAGGGGACTCTCGTCCAATCAGCCCCAGCATTTT
NA	TRBV6-6	TRBJ2-7	TRBD1	CASSYLEDRSYEQYF	TGTGCCAGCAGTTACTTAGAGGACAGGTCCTACGAGCAGTACTTC
NA	TRBV7-9	TRBJ1-3	TRBD1	CASRRTGIGNTIYF	TGTGCCAGCAGGCGGACAGGGATCGGAAACACCATATATTTT
NA	TRBV27	TRBJ2-5	NA	CASSPGRGGETQYF	TGTGCCAGCAGTCCCGGTCGGGGCGGGGAGACCCAGTACTTC
few	TRBV7-2	TRBJ2-5	TRBD2	CASSFRVGAGEETQYF	TGTGCCAGCAGCTTCCGAGTGGGAGCGGGAGAAGAGACCCAGTACTTC
NA	TRBV4-1	TRBJ2-3	TRBD2	CASSQDQRGGDTQYF	TGCGCCAGCAGCCAAGATCAGCGGGGGGGGGATACGCAGTATTTT
NA	TRBV2	TRBJ1-1	NA	CASSGIGGFIEAFF	TGTGCCAGCAGTGGTATAGGCGGGTTCATTGAAGCTTTCTTT
once	TRBV5-5	TRBJ2-7	NA	CASSYRSGEAYYEQYF	TGTGCCAGCAGCTACCGGTCGGGGGAGGCCTACTACGAGCAGTACTTC
NA	TRBV19	TRBJ2-3	NA	CASSMASGTSTDTQYF	TGTGCCAGTAGTATGGCGAGCGGTACTAGCACAGATACGCAGTATTTT
NA	TRBV5-4	TRBJ2-5	NA	CASSSIAGRETQYF	TGTGCCAGCAGCTCGATCGCCGGGCGGGAGACCCAGTACTTC
NA	TRBV7-9	TRBJ2-7	NA	CASRSDRTSYAQYF	TGTGCCAGCAGGAGTGACAGGACCTCCTACGCGCAGTACTTC